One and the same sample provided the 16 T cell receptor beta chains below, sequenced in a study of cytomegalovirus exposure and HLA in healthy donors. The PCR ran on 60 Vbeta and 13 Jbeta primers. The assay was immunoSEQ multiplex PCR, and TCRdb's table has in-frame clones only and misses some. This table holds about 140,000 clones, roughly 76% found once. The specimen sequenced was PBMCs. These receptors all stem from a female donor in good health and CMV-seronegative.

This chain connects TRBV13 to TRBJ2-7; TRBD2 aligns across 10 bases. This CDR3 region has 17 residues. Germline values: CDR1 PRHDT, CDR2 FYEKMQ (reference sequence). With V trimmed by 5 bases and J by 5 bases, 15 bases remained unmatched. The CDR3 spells CASSQDPPSGSYNEQYF. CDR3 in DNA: TGTGCCAGCAGCCAGGACCCTCCTAGCGGGAGTTATAACGAGCAGTACTTC.

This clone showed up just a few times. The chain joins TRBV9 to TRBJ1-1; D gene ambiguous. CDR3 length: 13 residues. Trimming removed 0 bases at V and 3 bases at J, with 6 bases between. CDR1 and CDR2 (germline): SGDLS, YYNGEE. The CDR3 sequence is CASSVGGYTEAFF. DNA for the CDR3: TGTGCCAGCAGCGTAGGAGGGTACACTGAAGCTTTCTTT.

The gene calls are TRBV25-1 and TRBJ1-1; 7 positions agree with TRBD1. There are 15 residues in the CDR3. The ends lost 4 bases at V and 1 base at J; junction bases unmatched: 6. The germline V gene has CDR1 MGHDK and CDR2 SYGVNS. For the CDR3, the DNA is TGTGCCAGCAGTGGCCCCGGGACAGAGAACACTGAAGCTTTCTTT. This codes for CASSGPGTENTEAFF.

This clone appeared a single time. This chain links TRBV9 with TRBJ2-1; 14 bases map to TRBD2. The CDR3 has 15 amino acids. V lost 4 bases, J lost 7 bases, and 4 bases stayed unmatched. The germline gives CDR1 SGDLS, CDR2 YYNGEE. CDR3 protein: CASSRTSGRFNEQFF. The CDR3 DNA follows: TGTGCCAGCAGCCGGACTAGCGGGAGGTTTAATGAGCAGTTCTTC.

The CDR3 region is CASSLSGIQPQHF. In DNA, the CDR3 is TGTGCCAGCAGTTTATCCGGGATCCAGCCCCAGCATTTT. The genes are TRBV27 and TRBJ1-5, with D unclear. Germline values: CDR1 MNHEY, CDR2 SMNVEV (reference sequence). The CDR3 length is 13 residues. The V end lost 0 bases, the J end lost 7 bases, and 7 bases lay between the germline ends.

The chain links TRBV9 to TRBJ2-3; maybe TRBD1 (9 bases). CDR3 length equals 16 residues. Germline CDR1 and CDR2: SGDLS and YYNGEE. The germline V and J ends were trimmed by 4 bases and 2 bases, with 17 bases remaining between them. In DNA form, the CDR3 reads TGTGCCAGCAGCCGGGAGGGACAGGGACCCACAGATACGCAGTATTTT. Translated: CASSREGQGPTDTQYF. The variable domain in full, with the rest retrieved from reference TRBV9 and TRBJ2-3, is DSGVTQTPKHLITATGQRVTLRCSPRSGDLSVYWYQQSLDQGLQFLIQYYNGEERAKGNILERFSAQQFPDLHSELNLSSLELGDSALYFCASSREGQGPTDTQYFGPGTRLTVL.

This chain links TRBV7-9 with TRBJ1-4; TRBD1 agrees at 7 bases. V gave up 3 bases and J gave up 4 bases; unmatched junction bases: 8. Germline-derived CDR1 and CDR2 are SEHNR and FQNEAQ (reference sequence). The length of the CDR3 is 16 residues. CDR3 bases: TGTGCCAGCAGCTTGGGTGACAGGGCCCTTAATGAAAAACTGTTTTTT. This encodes CASSLGDRALNEKLFF.

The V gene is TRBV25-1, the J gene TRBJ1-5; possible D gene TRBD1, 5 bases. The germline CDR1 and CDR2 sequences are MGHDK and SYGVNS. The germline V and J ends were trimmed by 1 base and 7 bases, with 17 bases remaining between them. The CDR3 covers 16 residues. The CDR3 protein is CASSEFGIGAGQPQHF. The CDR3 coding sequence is TGTGCCAGCAGTGAATTTGGTATAGGGGCGGGACAGCCCCAGCATTTT.

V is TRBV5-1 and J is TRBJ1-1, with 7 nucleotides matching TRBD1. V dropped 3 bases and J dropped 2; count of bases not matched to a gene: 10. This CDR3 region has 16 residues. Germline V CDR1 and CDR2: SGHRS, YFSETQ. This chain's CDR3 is CASSSRGQSLNTEAFF. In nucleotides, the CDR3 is TGCGCCAGCAGCTCGCGGGGACAGTCCCTTAACACTGAAGCTTTCTTT.

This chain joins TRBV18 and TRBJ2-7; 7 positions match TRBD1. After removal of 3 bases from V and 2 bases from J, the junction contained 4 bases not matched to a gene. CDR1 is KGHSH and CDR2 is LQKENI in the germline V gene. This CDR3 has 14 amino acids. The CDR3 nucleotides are TGTGCCAGCTCACCGGACAGGTCTACCTACGAGCAGTACTTC. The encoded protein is CASSPDRSTYEQYF.

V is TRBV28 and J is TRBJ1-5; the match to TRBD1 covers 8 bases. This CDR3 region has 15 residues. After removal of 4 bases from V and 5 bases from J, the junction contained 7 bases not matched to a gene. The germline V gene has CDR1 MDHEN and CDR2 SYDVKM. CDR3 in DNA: TGTGCCAGCAGTTCCGACAGGGGCCTATATCAGCCCCAGCATTTT. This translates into CASSSDRGLYQPQHF.

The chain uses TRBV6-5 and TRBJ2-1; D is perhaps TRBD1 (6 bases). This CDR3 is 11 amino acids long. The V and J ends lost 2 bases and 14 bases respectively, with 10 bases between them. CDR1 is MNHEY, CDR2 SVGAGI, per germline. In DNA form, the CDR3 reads TGTGCCAGCAGTTACCCGGGACAAGAGTTCTTC. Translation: CASSYPGQEFF.

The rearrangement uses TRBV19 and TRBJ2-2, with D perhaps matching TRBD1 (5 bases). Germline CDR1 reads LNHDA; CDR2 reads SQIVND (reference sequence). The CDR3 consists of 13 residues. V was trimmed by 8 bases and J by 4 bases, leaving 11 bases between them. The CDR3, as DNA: TGTGCCAGTCACCCAGGGATCACCGGGGAGCTGTTTTTT. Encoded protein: CASHPGITGELFF.

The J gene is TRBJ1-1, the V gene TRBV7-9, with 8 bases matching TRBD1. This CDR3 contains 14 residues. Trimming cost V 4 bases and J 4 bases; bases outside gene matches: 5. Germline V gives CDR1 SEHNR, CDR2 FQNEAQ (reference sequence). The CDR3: CASSSRTGPTEAFF. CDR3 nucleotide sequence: TGTGCCAGCAGCTCTCGGACAGGGCCCACTGAAGCTTTCTTT.

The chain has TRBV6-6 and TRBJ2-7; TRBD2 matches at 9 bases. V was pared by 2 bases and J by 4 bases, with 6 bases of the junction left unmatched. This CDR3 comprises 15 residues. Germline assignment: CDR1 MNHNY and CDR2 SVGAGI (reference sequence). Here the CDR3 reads CASSYDSGSEYEQYF. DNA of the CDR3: TGTGCCAGCAGTTACGATAGCGGGAGTGAGTACGAGCAGTACTTC.

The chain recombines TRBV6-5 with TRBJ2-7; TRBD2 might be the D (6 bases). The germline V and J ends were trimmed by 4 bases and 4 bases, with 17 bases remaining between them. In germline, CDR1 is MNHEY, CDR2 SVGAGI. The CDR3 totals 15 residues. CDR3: CASSFVGLAKYEQYF. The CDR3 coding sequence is TGTGCCAGCAGTTTTGTAGGGCTAGCGAAGTACGAGCAGTACTTC.